The 27 T cell receptor beta chains below come from one sample, sequenced in a study of blood T cell repertoires in COVID-19. Using immunoSEQ multiplex PCR, the repertoire was profiled, and TCRdb retains in-frame clones only, with some absent. Altogether about 98,000 clones are present, around 80% being singletons, with the ten largest covering roughly a tenth. The sample consisted of peripheral blood. The origin of the receptors is a man aged 55-75 years with active or convalescent COVID-19.

The chain carries TRBV28 and TRBJ2-7, with TRBD1 matching over 7 bases. Unmatched junction bases numbered 9, after V lost 4 bases and J lost 3 bases. From germline, CDR1 is MDHEN and CDR2 SYDVKM. The length of the CDR3 is 15 residues. As DNA, the CDR3 is TGTGCCAGCAGTTACTCGACAGGGTCGTACTACGAGCAGTACTTC. Protein: CASSYSTGSYYEQYF.

The chain links TRBV5-1 to TRBJ2-2; the D gene is possibly TRBD1 (6 bases). CDR3 length: 16 amino acids. Trimming cost V 4 bases and J 0 bases, with 13 bases left between them. The germline V gene has CDR1 SGHRS and CDR2 YFSETQ. The CDR3 coding sequence is TGCGCCAGCAGCCCAACCGGGACACCGAACACCGGGGAGCTGTTTTTT. This codes for CASSPTGTPNTGELFF.

This clone was seen once. The V gene is TRBV9, the J gene TRBJ2-5; 7 positions agree with TRBD1. The germline CDR1 and CDR2 sequences are SGDLS and YYNGEE. Losses at the gene ends were 1 base for V and 3 bases for J; bases not matched to a gene: 6. The CDR3 is made up of 15 amino acids. CDR3 sequence: CASSVLSGQKETQYF. CDR3 in DNA: TGTGCCAGCAGCGTACTGTCGGGACAGAAAGAGACCCAGTACTTC.

This rearrangement joins TRBV11-3 to TRBJ2-2; perhaps TRBD1 as D (5 bases). Trimming left V 7 bases short and J 0 bases short, with 15 bases between. The germline CDR1 and CDR2 sequences are SGHNT and YENEEA. The CDR3 is made up of 16 amino acids. The CDR3 sequence: CASTQGAVSNTGELFF. CDR3 coding DNA: TGTGCCAGCACGCAAGGGGCGGTTTCGAACACCGGGGAGCTGTTTTTT. The full variable domain, completed using reference TRBV11-3 and TRBJ2-2, is EAGVVQSPRYKIIEKKQPVAFWCNPISGHNTLYWYLQNLGQGPELLIRYENEEAVDDSQLPKDRFSAERLKGVDSTLKIQPAELGDSAVYLCASTQGAVSNTGELFFGEGSRLTVL.

The chain is built from TRBV4-3 and TRBJ1-2, with 7 bases identical to TRBD1. Germline V gene lookup returns CDR1 LGHNA and CDR2 YSLEER. The junction had 9 bases not matched to a gene; V was cut back by 1 base and J by 4 bases. The length of the CDR3 is 16 residues. The CDR3 sequence is CASSQASTGSIYGYTF. Here the CDR3 DNA reads TGCGCCAGCAGCCAAGCCTCGACAGGGTCGATCTATGGCTACACCTTC.

The chain couples TRBV30 to TRBJ2-3; 12 nucleotides align to TRBD1. V was pared by 5 bases and J by 6 bases, with 12 bases of the junction left unmatched. CDR1 and CDR2 from the germline V gene are GTSNPN and SVGIG (reference sequence). The CDR3 runs 16 residues. CDR3 nucleotides: TGTGCCTGGGGAATCGGGACAGGGGGCTTACGGGATACGCAGTATTTT. Amino acids: CAWGIGTGGLRDTQYF.

The J gene is TRBJ2-2, the V gene TRBV2; maybe TRBD2 (6 bases). Germline V gene lookup returns CDR1 SNHLY and CDR2 FYNNEI. This CDR3 is 15 amino acids long. Between the trimmed V and J ends, which lost 7 bases and 1 base, there was a span of 13 bases. The CDR3 region is CASKAGGMNTGELFF. The CDR3 nucleotides read TGTGCCAGCAAAGCTGGCGGGATGAACACCGGGGAGCTGTTTTTT.

The rearrangement joins TRBV5-4 to TRBJ1-4; a possible D gene is TRBD1 (6 bases). The germline V and J ends were trimmed by 1 base and 4 bases, with 11 bases remaining between them. CDR1 and CDR2 (germline): SGHNT, YYREEE (reference sequence). The CDR3 runs to 15 residues. CDR3 region: CASSLRQGINEKLFF. Written as DNA, the CDR3 is TGTGCCAGCAGCTTGAGGCAGGGGATTAATGAAAAACTGTTTTTT. The variable domain in full, with the rest retrieved from reference TRBV5-4 and TRBJ1-4, is ETGVTQSPTHLIKTRGQQVTLRCSSQSGHNTVSWYQQALGQGPQFIFQYYREEENGRGNFPPRFSGLQFPNYSSELNVNALELDDSALYLCASSLRQGINEKLFFGSGTQLSVL.

V gene TRBV7-9 combines with J gene TRBJ1-2; D not certain. Germline V gene data show CDR1 as SEHNR and CDR2 as FQNEAQ (reference sequence). The V end lost 1 base, the J end lost 4 bases, and 10 bases lay between the germline ends. This CDR3 spans 14 amino acids. The CDR3 spells CASSLDGWSYGYTF. The CDR3 bases are TGTGCCAGCAGCTTAGATGGCTGGAGCTATGGCTACACCTTC.

The chain recombines TRBV5-1 with TRBJ2-3, with 7 bases matching TRBD2. The CDR3 is 16 amino acids. Looked up from germline, CDR1 is SGHRS and CDR2 is YFSETQ. Trimming cost V 0 bases and J 2 bases; bases outside gene matches: 6. As DNA, the CDR3 is TGCGCCAGCAGCTTGGAGGCTAGCGGACCCACAGATACGCAGTATTTT. Its protein is CASSLEASGPTDTQYF.

This sequence joins TRBV7-9 and TRBJ2-1, with a weak D call TRBD1 (6 bases). The CDR3 contains 16 residues. Trimming took 0 bases from V and 6 from J, leaving 15 bases between them. In germline, CDR1 is SEHNR, CDR2 FQNEAQ (reference sequence). The CDR3 sequence: CASSLARGSGGNEQFF. In nucleotides, the CDR3 is TGTGCCAGCAGCTTAGCGAGGGGGAGCGGCGGCAATGAGCAGTTCTTC.

This clone was seen only once. V usage is TRBV2 and J usage is TRBJ2-2; TRBD1 agrees at 7 bases. The germline gives CDR1 SNHLY, CDR2 FYNNEI. CDR3 size: 14 residues. After removal of 6 bases from V and 4 bases from J, the junction contained 5 bases not matched to a gene. The CDR3 coding sequence is TGTGCCAGCAGGACAGGGACGGGCACCGGGGAGCTGTTTTTT. Encoded protein: CASRTGTGTGELFF.

The chain couples TRBV2 to TRBJ2-2; D possibly corresponds to TRBD1 (5 bases). Trimming shortened V by 2 bases and J by 0 bases, and 7 bases separated the two germline ends. The V gene's germline CDR1 is SNHLY and CDR2 FYNNEI. The CDR3 runs 15 residues. This CDR3 reads CASSERQPNTGELFF. The CDR3 nucleotides are TGTGCCAGCAGTGAAAGACAGCCGAACACCGGGGAGCTGTTTTTT.

The rearrangement joins TRBV28 to TRBJ1-2; 7 positions agree with TRBD1. V lost 5 bases to trimming and J lost 4 bases; unmatched junction nucleotides: 7. Germline V gene lookup returns CDR1 MDHEN and CDR2 SYDVKM. This CDR3 contains 14 residues. CDR3 loop: CASSIFDRVYGYTF. Here the CDR3 DNA reads TGTGCCAGCAGTATATTTGACAGGGTCTATGGCTACACCTTC.

This clone was recorded only once. This sequence joins TRBV28 and TRBJ1-5; D call uncertain. V was shortened by 6 bases and J by 2 bases, with 11 bases between the two germline ends. The CDR3 has 14 residues. Germline CDR1 is MDHEN and CDR2 is SYDVKM. The CDR3, as DNA: TGTGCCAGCAGCATAGGCGGGGGCAATCAGCCCCAGCATTTT. It specifies CASSIGGGNQPQHF.

This clone showed up just once. The rearrangement uses TRBV4-3 and TRBJ1-1; D is uncertain. The length of the CDR3 is 12 residues. CDR1 LGHNA and CDR2 YSLEER come from the germline V gene. V lost 3 bases, J lost 1 base, and 3 bases lay in between. As DNA, the CDR3 is TGCGCCAGCAGCCATCAGAACACTGAAGCTTTCTTT. Translation: CASSHQNTEAFF.

The V and J genes are TRBV7-8 and TRBJ2-7; D may be TRBD2 (7 bases). Trimming pared 5 bases from V and 3 bases from J, leaving 14 bases between. Looked up from germline, CDR1 is SGHVS and CDR2 is FQNEAQ. The CDR3 length is 14 residues. The CDR3 here is CASSPGGGSYEQYF. CDR3 nucleotides: TGTGCCAGCAGCCCCGGGGGCGGGAGCTACGAGCAGTACTTC.

The gene calls are TRBV28 and TRBJ1-1, with a tentative D call TRBD1 (5 bases). The V end lost 2 bases, the J end lost 7 bases, and 14 bases lay between the germline ends. This CDR3 comprises 14 residues. Germline values: CDR1 MDHEN, CDR2 SYDVKM. The CDR3 reads CASSLMVTGNEAFF. Here the CDR3 DNA reads TGTGCCAGCAGTTTAATGGTAACAGGAAATGAAGCTTTCTTT.

For the CDR3, the DNA is TGTGCCAGCAGCCAAGGGCGACTCTCCAATAGCGGTACGCAGTATTTT. The encoded protein is CASSQGRLSNSGTQYF. The genes are TRBV3-1 (or the pseudogene TRBV3-2) and TRBJ2-3; a possible D gene is TRBD2 (6 bases). The length of the CDR3 is 16 residues. Germline V gene sequence: CDR1 LGHDT, CDR2 YNNKEL (reference sequence). The V and J ends lost 1 base and 8 bases respectively, with 19 bases between them.

The rearrangement joins TRBV7-9 to TRBJ2-1; 15 bases map to TRBD2. This CDR3 has 17 residues. Germline CDR1 reads SEHNR; CDR2 reads FQNEAQ (reference sequence). Unmatched junction bases numbered 9, after V lost 3 bases and J lost 9 bases. The CDR3 nucleotides are TGTGCCAGCAGCTTGTGGACTAGCGGGAGGGCTAGGGGTGAGCAGTTCTTC. Protein sequence: CASSLWTSGRARGEQFF.

This clone was observed many times. The V gene is TRBV18, the J gene TRBJ1-2, with 7 nucleotides matching TRBD1. The trim removed 3 bases at V and 4 bases at J, leaving 5 bases unmatched. Germline CDR1 and CDR2: KGHSH and LQKENI. This CDR3 has 14 amino acids. The CDR3 DNA follows: TGTGCCAGCTCACCGGGACAGCAGTCCTATGGCTACACCTTC. This gives the protein CASSPGQQSYGYTF.

J is TRBJ2-6 and V is TRBV7-3, with 10 positions matching TRBD2. CDR3 length: 20 residues. Germline V CDR1 and CDR2: SGHTA, FQGTGA. Germline trimming cut 5 bases from V and 1 base from J; bases unmatched to any gene: 14. This chain's CDR3 is CASSLRSGRAESSGANVLTF. The CDR3 bases are TGTGCCAGCAGCCTTCGCAGCGGGAGGGCCGAATCTTCTGGGGCCAACGTCCTGACTTTC.

The rearrangement uses TRBV6-4 and TRBJ2-3, with D perhaps matching TRBD2 (6 bases). V gave up 6 bases and J gave up 4 bases, with 23 bases separating them. This CDR3 comprises 17 residues. Germline loops: CDR1 MRHNA, CDR2 SNTAGT. DNA of the CDR3: TGTGCCAGCAGCTTGATGGACGGAGGGGTATGGGCAGATACGCAGTATTTT. It translates to CASSLMDGGVWADTQYF.

This clone was seen only once. The chain employs TRBV27 and TRBJ1-5; 7 bases are a match to TRBD1. Germline V gives CDR1 MNHEY, CDR2 SMNVEV (reference sequence). This CDR3 is 17 amino acids long. With V trimmed by 5 bases and J by 2 bases, 12 bases remained unmatched. In DNA form, the CDR3 reads TGTGCCAGCAGTCCTGGACAGGCCCCGTTCGGCAATCAGCCCCAGCATTTT. Translation: CASSPGQAPFGNQPQHF.

This sequence joins TRBV13 and TRBJ1-2, with TRBD1 identical over 8 bases. Germline values: CDR1 PRHDT, CDR2 FYEKMQ (reference sequence). The CDR3 contains 14 residues. The V segment lost 5 bases and the J segment 6 bases; nucleotides outside the gene matches: 8. CDR3 protein: CASSTQGGRHGYTF. The CDR3 coding sequence is TGTGCCAGCAGCACACAGGGGGGGAGACATGGCTACACCTTC.

The chain uses TRBV5-5 and TRBJ1-5; the D is unclear. Trimming stripped 2 bases from V and 7 bases from J, with 10 bases between. Germline CDR1 and CDR2: SGHKS and YYEKEE (reference sequence). The CDR3 totals 13 residues. Written as DNA, the CDR3 is TGTGCCAGCAGCTTCACGGGAGAGCAGCCCCAGCATTTT. It translates to CASSFTGEQPQHF.

The chain uses TRBV5-1 and TRBJ2-5, with 7 bases aligning to TRBD2. Germline V gives CDR1 SGHRS, CDR2 YFSETQ. The V segment lost 2 bases and the J segment 4 bases; nucleotides outside the gene matches: 5. This CDR3 is 14 amino acids long. CDR3 sequence reads: CASSFAGASETQYF. CDR3 coding DNA: TGCGCCAGCAGCTTCGCGGGAGCCTCAGAGACCCAGTACTTC.